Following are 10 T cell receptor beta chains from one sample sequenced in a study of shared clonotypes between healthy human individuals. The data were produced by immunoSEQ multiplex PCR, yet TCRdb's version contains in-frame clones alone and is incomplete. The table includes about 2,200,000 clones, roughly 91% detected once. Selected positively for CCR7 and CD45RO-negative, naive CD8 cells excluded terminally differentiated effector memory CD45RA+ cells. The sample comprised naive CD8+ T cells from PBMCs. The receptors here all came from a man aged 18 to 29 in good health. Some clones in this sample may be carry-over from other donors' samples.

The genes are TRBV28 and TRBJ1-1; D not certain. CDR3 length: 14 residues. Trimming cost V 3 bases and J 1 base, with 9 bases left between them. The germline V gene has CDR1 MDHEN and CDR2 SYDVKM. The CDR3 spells CASSLGITNTEAFF. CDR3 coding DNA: TGTGCCAGCAGTTTGGGGATTACGAACACTGAAGCTTTCTTT.

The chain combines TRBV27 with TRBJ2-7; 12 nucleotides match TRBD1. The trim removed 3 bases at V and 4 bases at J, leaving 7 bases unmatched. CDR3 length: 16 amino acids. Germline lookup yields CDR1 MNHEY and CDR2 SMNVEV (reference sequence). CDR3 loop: CASSLGGTGGRYEQYF. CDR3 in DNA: TGTGCCAGCAGTTTGGGAGGGACAGGGGGCAGATACGAGCAGTACTTC.

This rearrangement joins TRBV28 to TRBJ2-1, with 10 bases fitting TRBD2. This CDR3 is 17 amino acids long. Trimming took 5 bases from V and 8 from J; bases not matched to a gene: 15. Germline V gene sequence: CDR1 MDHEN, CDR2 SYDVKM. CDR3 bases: TGTGCCAGCAGTGATACTATACTAGCGGGAATAGAGGATGAGCAGTTCTTC. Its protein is CASSDTILAGIEDEQFF. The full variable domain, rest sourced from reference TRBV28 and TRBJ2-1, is DVKVTQSSRYLVKRTGEKVFLECVQDMDHENMFWYRQDPGLGLRLIYFSYDVKMKEKGDIPEGYSVSREKKERFSLILESASTNQTSMYLCASSDTILAGIEDEQFFGPGTRLTVL.

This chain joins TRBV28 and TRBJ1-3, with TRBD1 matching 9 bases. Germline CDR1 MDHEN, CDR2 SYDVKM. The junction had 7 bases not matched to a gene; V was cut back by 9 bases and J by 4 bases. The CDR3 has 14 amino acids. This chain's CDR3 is CARRGQGPGNTIYF. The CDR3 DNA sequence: TGTGCCAGACGTGGACAGGGGCCCGGAAACACCATATATTTT.

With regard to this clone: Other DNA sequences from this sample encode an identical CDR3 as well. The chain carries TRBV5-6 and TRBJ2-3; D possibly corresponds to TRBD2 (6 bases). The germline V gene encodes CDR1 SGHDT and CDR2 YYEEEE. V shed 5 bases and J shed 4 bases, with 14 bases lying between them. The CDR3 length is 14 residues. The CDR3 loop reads CASSLAGTSDTQYF. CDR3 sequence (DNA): TGTGCCAGCAGTCTCGCCGGGACTTCAGATACGCAGTATTTT.

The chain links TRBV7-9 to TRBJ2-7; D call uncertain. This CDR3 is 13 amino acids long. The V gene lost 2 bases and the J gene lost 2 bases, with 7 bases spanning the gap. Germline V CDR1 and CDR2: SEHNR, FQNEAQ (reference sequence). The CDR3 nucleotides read TGTGCCAGCAGCTTATACAGCCCCTACGAGCAGTACTTC. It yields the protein CASSLYSPYEQYF. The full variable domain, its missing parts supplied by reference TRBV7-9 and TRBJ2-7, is DTGVSQNPRHKITKRGQNVTFRCDPISEHNRLYWYRQTLGQGPEFLTYFQNEAQLEKSRLLSDRFSAERPKGSFSTLEIQRTEQGDSAMYLCASSLYSPYEQYFGPGTRLTVT.

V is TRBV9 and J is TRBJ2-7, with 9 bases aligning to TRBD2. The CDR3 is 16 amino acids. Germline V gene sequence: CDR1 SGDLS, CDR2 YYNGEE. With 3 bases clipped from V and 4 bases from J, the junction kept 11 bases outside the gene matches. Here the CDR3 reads CASSDSTGTSSYEQYF. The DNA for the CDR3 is TGTGCCAGCAGCGATTCTACCGGGACTAGCAGTTACGAGCAGTACTTC.

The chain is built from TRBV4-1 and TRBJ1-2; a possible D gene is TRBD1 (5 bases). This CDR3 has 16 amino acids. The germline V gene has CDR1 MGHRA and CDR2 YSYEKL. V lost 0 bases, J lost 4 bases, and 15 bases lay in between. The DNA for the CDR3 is TGCGCCAGCAGCCAAGATGGGGGTTTCGGGGTCTATGGCTACACCTTC. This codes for CASSQDGGFGVYGYTF.

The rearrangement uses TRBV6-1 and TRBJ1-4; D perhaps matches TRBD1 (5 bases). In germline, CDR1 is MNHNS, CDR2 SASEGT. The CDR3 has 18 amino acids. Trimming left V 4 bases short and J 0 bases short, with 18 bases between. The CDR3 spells CASSAAGGHAPTNEKLFF. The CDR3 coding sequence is TGTGCCAGCAGTGCCGCCGGGGGTCATGCCCCAACTAATGAAAAACTGTTTTTT.

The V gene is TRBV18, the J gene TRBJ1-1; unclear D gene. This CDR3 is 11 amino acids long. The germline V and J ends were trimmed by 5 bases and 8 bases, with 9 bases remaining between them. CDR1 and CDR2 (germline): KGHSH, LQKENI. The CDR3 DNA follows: TGTGCCAGCTCATTAGACGGGGAAGCTTTCTTT. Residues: CASSLDGEAFF.